This TCR beta chain emerged from a study of shared clonotypes between healthy human individuals. This clone is a singleton in its sample. The antigen is unknown. Some clones are missing from TCRdb's copy, which holds only in-frame ones; the method was immunoSEQ multiplex PCR. The data hold some 1,600,000 clones, with about 98% observed a single time. In the CD4+ fraction, cells were divided into CD45RA+ naive and CD45RA-negative memory subsets. General study results and limits: All-four-donor shared clonotypes had higher generation probabilities than non-shared clonotypes did. It was only blood that was sampled, and tissue repertoires likely differ.

Sequencing was performed on naive CD4+ T cells sorted from blood. Subset in this sample: CD45RA+ positively selected. The source of this sequence is a man aged 25 to 45 in good health.

In nucleotides, the CDR3 is TGTGCCAGCGGCTGGGACAGCTCCTACGAGCAGTACTTC. Translated: CASGWDSSYEQYF. The V gene is TRBV2, the J gene TRBJ2-7, with TRBD1 matching over 7 bases. CDR3 length: 13 residues. V trimming: 8 bases; J trimming: 0 bases; junction bases outside the gene matches: 4. CDR1 and CDR2 from the germline V gene are SNHLY and FYNNEI.